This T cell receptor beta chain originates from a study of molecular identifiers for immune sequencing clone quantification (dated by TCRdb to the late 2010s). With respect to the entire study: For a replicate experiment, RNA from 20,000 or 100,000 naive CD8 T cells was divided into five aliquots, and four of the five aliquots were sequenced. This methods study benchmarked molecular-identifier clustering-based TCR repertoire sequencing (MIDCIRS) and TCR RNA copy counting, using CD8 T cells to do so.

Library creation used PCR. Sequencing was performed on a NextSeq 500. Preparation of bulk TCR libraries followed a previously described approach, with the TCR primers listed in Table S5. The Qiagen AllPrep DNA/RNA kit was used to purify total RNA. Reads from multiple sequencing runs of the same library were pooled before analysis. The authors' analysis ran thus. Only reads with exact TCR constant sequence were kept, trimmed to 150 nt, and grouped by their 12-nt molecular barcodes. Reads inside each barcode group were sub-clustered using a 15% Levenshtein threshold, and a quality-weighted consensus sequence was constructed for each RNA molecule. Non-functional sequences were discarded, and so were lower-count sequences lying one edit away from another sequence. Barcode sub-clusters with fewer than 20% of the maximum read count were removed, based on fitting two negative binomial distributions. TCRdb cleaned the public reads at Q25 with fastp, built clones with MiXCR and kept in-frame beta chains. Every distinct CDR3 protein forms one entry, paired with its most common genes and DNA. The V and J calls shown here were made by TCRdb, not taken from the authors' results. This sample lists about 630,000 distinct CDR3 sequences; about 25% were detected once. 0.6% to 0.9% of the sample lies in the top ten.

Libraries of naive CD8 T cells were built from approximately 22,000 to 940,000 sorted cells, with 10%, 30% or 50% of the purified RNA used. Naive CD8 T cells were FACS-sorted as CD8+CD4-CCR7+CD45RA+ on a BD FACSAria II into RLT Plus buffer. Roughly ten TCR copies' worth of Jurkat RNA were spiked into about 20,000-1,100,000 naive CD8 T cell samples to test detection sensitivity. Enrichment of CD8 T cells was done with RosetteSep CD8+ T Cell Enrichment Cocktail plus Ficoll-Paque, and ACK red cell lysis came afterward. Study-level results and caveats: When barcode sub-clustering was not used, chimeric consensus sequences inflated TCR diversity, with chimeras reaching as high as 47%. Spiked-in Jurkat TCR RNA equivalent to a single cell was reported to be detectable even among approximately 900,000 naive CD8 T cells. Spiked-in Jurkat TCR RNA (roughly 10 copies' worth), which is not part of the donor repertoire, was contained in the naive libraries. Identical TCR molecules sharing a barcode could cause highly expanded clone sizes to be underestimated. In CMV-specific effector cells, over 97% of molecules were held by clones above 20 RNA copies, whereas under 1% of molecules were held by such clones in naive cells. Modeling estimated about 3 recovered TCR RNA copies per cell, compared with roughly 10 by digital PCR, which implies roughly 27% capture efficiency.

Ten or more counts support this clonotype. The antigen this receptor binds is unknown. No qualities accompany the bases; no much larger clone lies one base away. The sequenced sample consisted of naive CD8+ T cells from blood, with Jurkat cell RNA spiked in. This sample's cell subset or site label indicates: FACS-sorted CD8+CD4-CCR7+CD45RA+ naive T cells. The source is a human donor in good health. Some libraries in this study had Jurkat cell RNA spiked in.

The CDR3 protein sequence reads: CASSQDRVGQPQHF. The DNA sequence is TGCGCCAGCAGCCAAGACAGGGTTGGGCAGCCCCAGCATTTT. The chain uses TRBV4-1 and TRBJ1-5; matching of 5 bases hints at TRBD1 as the D gene. V lost 0 bases and J lost 7 bases; the stretch between them is 10 bases long. The CDR3 numbers 14 residues from cysteine through phenylalanine. Kept here is only the CDR3 DNA, which spans 42 bases and is read in frame from base 1. According to the germline V gene, CDR1 reads MGHRA and CDR2 reads YSYEKL.